This is a list of T cell receptor beta chains from one sample in a study of control samples from healthy donors and cancer patients. The repertoire was sequenced with immunoSEQ multiplex PCR; TCRdb's copy has only in-frame clones and lacks some. The table records hundreds of thousands of clones, 82% of them present only once. Sequencing used PBMCs. These receptors were collected from a woman aged 55-75 years with lung cancer. CDR3s include the opening cysteine and the closing phenylalanine or tryptophan. A D gene is named only where the DNA matches it firmly. Clone sizes are given selectively: once, few, many, or a class where the clone is expanded.

TRBJ2-1 | NA | NA | TRBV25-1 | TGTGCCAGCAGTGTGCGACCCGGGACCCCCTACAATGAGCAGTTCTTC | CASSVRPGTPYNEQFF
TRBJ1-2 | once | TRBD1 | TRBV18 | TGTGCCAGCTCACTGTCGGACAGGAGTTATGGCTACACCTTC | CASSLSDRSYGYTF
TRBJ1-2 | NA | NA | TRBV3-1/TRBV3-2 | TGTGCCAGCAGCCAATCTACCCTCATTTTCTCGGCCTATGGCTACACCTTC | CASSQSTLIFSAYGYTF
TRBJ2-4 | NA | TRBD2 | TRBV18 | TGTGCCAGCTCACCTTCGGGACTAGCGGGGGGGCGGAACATTCAGTACTTC | CASSPSGLAGGRNIQYF
TRBJ2-7 | NA | TRBD1 | TRBV29-1 | TGCAGCGCTAGGGGACAGGGGGTTTACGAGCAGTACTTC | CSARGQGVYEQYF
TRBJ2-7 | NA | TRBD1 | TRBV27 | TGTGCCAGCAGGGACGGGACAGGGAGCTACGAGCAGTACTTC | CASRDGTGSYEQYF
TRBJ2-2 | NA | NA | TRBV6-6 | TGTGCCAGCAGTTACTCCGCCCCCACCGGGGAGCTGTTTTTT | CASSYSAPTGELFF
TRBJ2-7 | NA | NA | TRBV5-1 | TGCGCCAGCAGCTTGGATGTTGTTTTCTACGAGCAGTACTTC | CASSLDVVFYEQYF
TRBJ1-3 | NA | TRBD1 | TRBV18 | TGTGCCAGCTCACCAGGACAGGGGAGCATCTCTGGAAACACCATATATTTT | CASSPGQGSISGNTIYF
TRBJ2-3 | NA | NA | TRBV6-5 | TGTGCCAGCAGTTACTCCCCATCCCCTAGCACAGATACGCAGTATTTT | CASSYSPSPSTDTQYF
TRBJ1-1 | NA | NA | TRBV28 | TGTGCCAGCAGCCAAGGGGACATCGCGGACACTGAAGCTTTCTTT | CASSQGDIADTEAFF
TRBJ2-5 | NA | NA | TRBV5-5 | TGTGCCAGCAGCTTCAGCGGGTTGGAGGCGGAGACCCAGTACTTC | CASSFSGLEAETQYF
TRBJ1-5 | NA | NA | TRBV7-4 | TGTGCCAGCAGCTTAGAGGGGAGGCTTAGCAATCAGCCCCAGCATTTT | CASSLEGRLSNQPQHF
TRBJ1-4 | NA | NA | TRBV6-5 | TGTGCCAGCAGCCGATTCCGTGAAAAACTGTTTTTT | CASSRFREKLFF
TRBJ2-1 | NA | NA | TRBV7-9 | TGTGCCAGCAGCTCACGTCGGCTAACCGATGAGCAGTTCTTC | CASSSRRLTDEQFF
TRBJ1-2 | NA | NA | TRBV3-1/TRBV3-2 | TGTGCCAGCAGCCAAGGCCAACAAAGGGTGGAAGGCTACACCTTC | CASSQGQQRVEGYTF
TRBJ2-3 | NA | NA | TRBV7-9 | TGTGCCAGCAGCTTTCAGGGGACAGATACGCAGTATTTT | CASSFQGTDTQYF
TRBJ2-5 | NA | NA | TRBV7-9 | TGTGCCAGCAGCCCGAGTCAGTACCAAGAGACCCAGTACTTC | CASSPSQYQETQYF
TRBJ1-1 | NA | TRBD1 | TRBV18 | TGTGCCAGCTCACAGGACAGGGAGGCTGAAGCTTTCTTT | CASSQDREAEAFF
TRBJ2-2 | NA | NA | TRBV11-2 | TGTGCCAGCAGCTTCCTAACGGGGTTTAGCACCGGGGAGCTGTTTTTT | CASSFLTGFSTGELFF